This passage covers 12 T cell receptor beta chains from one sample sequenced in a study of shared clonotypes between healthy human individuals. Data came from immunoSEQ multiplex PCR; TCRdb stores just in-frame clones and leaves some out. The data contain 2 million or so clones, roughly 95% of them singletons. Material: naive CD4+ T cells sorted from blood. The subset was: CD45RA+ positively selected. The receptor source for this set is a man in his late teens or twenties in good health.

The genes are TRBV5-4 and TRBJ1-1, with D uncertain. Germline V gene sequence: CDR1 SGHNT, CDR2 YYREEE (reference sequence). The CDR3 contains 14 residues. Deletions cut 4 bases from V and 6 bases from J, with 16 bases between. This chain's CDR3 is CASSPDLLRAEAFF. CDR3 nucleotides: TGTGCCAGCAGCCCCGACCTTCTGAGGGCTGAAGCTTTCTTT. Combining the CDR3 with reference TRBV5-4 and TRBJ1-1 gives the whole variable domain ETGVTQSPTHLIKTRGQQVTLRCSSQSGHNTVSWYQQALGQGPQFIFQYYREEENGRGNFPPRFSGLQFPNYSSELNVNALELDDSALYLCASSPDLLRAEAFFGQGTRLTVV.

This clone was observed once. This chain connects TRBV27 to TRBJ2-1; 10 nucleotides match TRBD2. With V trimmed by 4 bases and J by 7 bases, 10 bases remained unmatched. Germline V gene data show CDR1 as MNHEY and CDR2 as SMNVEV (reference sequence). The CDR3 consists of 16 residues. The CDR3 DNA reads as TGTGCCAGCAGTTCCCCTAGCGGGAGTTTTAGAAATGAGCAGTTCTTC. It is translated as CASSSPSGSFRNEQFF.

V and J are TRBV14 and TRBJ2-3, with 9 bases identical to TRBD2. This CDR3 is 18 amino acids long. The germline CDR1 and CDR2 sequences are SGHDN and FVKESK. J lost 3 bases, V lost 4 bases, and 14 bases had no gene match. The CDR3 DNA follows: TGTGCCAGCAGCCCCCCTCCATGGCGGGAGGGCGGGACAGATACGCAGTATTTT. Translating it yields CASSPPPWREGGTDTQYF.

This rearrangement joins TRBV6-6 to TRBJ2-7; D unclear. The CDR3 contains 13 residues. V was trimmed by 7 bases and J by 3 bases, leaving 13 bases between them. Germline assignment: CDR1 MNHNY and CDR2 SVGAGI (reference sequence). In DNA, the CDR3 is TGTGCCAGCACTCGGGCGGCGAGCTACGAGCAGTACTTC. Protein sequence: CASTRAASYEQYF.

The CDR3 sequence is CASNRLSERRNSNQPQHF. DNA for the CDR3: TGTGCCAGTAATCGCTTAAGTGAAAGACGGAATAGCAATCAGCCCCAGCATTTT. This chain uses TRBV19 with TRBJ1-5; D ambiguous. CDR3 length: 18 amino acids. Deletions cut 7 bases from V and 0 bases from J, with 22 bases between. Per the germline V gene, CDR1 is LNHDA and CDR2 is SQIVND (reference sequence). Together with reference TRBV19 and TRBJ1-5, the CDR3 gives the full variable domain: DGGITQSPKYLFRKEGQNVTLSCEQNLNHDAMYWYRQDPGQGLRLIYYSQIVNDFQKGDIAEGYSVSREKKESFPLTVTSAQKNPTAFYLCASNRLSERRNSNQPQHFGDGTRLSIL.

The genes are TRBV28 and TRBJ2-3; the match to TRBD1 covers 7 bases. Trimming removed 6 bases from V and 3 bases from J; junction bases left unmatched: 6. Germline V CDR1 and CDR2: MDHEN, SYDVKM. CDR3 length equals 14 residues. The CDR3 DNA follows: TGTGCCAGCAGATCCGGGACAGTGACAGATACGCAGTATTTT. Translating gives CASRSGTVTDTQYF.

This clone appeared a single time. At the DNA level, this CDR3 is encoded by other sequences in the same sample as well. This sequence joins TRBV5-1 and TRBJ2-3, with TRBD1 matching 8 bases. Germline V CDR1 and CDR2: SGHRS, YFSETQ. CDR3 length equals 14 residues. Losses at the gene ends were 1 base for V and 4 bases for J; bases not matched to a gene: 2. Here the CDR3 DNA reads TGCGCCAGCAGCTTGACAGGGGGAGCAGATACGCAGTATTTT. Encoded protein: CASSLTGGADTQYF.

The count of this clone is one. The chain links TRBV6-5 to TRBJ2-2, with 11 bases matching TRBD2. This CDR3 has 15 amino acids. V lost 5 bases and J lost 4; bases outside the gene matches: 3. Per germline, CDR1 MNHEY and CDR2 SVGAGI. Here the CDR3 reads CASSALAGVTGELFF. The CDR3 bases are TGTGCCAGCAGTGCACTAGCGGGAGTCACCGGGGAGCTGTTTTTT.

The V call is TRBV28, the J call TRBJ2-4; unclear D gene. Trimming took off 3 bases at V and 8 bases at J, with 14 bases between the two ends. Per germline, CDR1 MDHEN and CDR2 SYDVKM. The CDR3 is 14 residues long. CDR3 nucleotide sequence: TGTGCCAGCAGTTTTACGGATAGGAGATACATTCAGTACTTC. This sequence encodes CASSFTDRRYIQYF.

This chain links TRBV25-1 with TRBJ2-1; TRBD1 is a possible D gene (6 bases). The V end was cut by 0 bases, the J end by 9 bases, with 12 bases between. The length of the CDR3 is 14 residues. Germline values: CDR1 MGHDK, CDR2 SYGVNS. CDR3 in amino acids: CASSEYRAGVEQFF. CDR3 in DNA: TGTGCCAGCAGTGAATATCGGGCAGGGGTTGAGCAGTTCTTC.

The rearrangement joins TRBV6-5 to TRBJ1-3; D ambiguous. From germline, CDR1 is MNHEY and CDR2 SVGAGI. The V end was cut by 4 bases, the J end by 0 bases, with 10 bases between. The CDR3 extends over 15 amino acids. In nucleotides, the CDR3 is TGTGCCAGCAGTTTTGACGGGCTCTCTGGAAACACCATATATTTT. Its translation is CASSFDGLSGNTIYF.

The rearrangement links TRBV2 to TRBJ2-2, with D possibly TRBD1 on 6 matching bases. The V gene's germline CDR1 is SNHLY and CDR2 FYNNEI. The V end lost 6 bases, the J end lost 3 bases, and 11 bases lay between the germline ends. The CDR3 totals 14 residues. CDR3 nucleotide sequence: TGTGCCAGCAGGGCAGGGACATACACCGGGGAGCTGTTTTTT. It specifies CASRAGTYTGELFF.